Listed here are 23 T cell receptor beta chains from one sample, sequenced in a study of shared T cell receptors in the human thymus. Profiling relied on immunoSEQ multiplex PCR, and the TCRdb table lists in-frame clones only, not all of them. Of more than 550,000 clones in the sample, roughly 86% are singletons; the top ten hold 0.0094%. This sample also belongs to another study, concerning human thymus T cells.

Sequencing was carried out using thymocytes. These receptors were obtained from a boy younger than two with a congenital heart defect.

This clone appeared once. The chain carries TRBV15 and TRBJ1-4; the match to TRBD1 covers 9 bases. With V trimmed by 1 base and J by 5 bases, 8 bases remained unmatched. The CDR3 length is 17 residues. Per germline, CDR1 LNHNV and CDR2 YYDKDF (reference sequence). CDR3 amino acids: CATSRAVRGQGNEKLFF. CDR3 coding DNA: TGTGCCACCAGCAGAGCGGTAAGGGGACAGGGAAATGAAAAACTGTTTTTT.

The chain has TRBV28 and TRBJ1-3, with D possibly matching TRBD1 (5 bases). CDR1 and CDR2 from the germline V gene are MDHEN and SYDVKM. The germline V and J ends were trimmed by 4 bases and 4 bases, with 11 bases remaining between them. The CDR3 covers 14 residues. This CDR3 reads CASSSPRGGNTIYF. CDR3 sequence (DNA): TGTGCCAGCAGTTCCCCCCGGGGGGGAAACACCATATATTTT.

The CDR3 here is CASSLEVGGISTDTQYF. CDR3 DNA: TGCGCCAGCAGCTTGGAGGTTGGAGGGATCAGCACAGATACGCAGTATTTT. The chain carries TRBV5-1 and TRBJ2-3, with D tentatively TRBD2 (6 bases). Germline V gives CDR1 SGHRS, CDR2 YFSETQ. V was clipped by 0 bases and J by 0 bases, with 14 bases between them. There are 17 residues in the CDR3.

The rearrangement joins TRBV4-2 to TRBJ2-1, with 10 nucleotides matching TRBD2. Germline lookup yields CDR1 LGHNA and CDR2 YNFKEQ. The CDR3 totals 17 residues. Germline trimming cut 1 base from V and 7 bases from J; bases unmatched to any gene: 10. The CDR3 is CASSQVGSGGLVNEQFF. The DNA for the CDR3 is TGTGCCAGCAGCCAAGTGGGTAGCGGGGGGCTAGTAAATGAGCAGTTCTTC.

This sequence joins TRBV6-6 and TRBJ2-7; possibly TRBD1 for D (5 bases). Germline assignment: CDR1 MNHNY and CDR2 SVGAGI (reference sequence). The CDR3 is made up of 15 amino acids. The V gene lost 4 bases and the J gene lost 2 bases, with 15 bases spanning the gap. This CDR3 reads CASSSMGPMAYEQYF. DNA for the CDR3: TGTGCCAGCAGTTCCATGGGGCCCATGGCCTACGAGCAGTACTTC.

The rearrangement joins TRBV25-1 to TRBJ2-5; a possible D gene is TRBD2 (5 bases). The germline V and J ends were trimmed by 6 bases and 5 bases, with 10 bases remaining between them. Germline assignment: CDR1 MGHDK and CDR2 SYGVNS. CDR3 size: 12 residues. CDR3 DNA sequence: TGTGCCAGCAGCCCGGGATGGGAGACCCAGTACTTC. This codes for CASSPGWETQYF.

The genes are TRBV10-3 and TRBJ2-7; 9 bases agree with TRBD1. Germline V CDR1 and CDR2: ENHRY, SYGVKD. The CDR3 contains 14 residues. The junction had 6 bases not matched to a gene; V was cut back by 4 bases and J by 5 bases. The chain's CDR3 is CAISVPGQGHEQYF. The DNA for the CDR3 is TGTGCCATCAGTGTACCGGGACAGGGACACGAGCAGTACTTC.

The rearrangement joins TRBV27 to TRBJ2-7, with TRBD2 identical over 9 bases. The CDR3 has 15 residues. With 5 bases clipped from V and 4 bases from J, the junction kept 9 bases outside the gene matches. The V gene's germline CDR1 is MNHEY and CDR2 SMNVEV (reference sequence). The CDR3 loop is CASSVLAGRGYEQYF. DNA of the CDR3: TGTGCCAGCAGTGTTCTAGCGGGAAGGGGATACGAGCAGTACTTC.

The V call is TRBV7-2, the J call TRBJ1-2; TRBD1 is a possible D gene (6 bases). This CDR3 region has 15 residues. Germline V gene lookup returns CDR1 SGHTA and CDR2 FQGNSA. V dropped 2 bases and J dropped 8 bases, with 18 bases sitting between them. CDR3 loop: CASSLTHYRVRGYTF. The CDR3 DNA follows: TGTGCCAGCAGCTTAACCCATTACAGGGTCCGCGGCTACACCTTC.

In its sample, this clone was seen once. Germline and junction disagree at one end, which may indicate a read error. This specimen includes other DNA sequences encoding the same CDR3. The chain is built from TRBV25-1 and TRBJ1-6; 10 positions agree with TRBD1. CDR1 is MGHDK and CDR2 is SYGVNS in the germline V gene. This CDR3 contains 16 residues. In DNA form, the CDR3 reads TGTGCCAGCAGTGATACCGGGACAGGGGTTTATTCCCCCCTCCACTTT. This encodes CASSDTGTGVYSPLHF.

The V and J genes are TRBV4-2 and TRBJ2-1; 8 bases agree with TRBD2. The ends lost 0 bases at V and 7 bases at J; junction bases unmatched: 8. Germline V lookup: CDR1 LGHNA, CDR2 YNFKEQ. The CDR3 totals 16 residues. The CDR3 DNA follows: TGTGCCAGCAGCCAAGACGGCCAGCGGGAGAAAAATGAGCAGTTCTTC. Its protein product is CASSQDGQREKNEQFF.

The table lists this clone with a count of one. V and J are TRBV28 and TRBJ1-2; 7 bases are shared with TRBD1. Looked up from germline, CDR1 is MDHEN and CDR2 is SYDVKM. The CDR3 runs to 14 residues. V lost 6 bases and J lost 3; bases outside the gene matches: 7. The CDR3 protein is CASSPPGTDYGYTF. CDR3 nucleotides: TGTGCCAGCAGCCCTCCCGGGACAGACTATGGCTACACCTTC.

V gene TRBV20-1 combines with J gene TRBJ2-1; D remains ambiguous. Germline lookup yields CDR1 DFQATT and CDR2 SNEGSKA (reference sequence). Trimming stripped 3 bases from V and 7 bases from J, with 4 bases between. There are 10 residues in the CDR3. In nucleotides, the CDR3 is TGCAGTGCTAGCGTGAATGAGCAGTTCTTC. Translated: CSASVNEQFF.

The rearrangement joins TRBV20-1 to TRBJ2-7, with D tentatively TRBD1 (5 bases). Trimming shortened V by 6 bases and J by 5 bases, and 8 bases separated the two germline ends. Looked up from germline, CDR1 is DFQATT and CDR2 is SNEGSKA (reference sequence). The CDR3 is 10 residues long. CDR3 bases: TGCAGTGCCCCAGGGAACGAGCAGTACTTC. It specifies CSAPGNEQYF.

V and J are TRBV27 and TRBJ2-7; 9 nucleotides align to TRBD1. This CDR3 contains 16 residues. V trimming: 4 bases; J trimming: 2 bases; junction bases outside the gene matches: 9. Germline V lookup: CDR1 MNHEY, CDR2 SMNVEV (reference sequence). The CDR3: CASSSPGQGKTYEQYF. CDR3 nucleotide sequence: TGTGCCAGCAGTTCGCCGGGACAGGGAAAAACCTACGAGCAGTACTTC.

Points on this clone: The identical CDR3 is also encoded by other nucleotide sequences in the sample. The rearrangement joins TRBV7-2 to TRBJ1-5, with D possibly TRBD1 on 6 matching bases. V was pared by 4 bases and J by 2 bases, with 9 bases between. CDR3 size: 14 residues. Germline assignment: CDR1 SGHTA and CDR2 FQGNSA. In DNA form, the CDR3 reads TGTGCCAGCAGCTCAAGACAGGGCAATCAGCCCCAGCATTTT. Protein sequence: CASSSRQGNQPQHF.

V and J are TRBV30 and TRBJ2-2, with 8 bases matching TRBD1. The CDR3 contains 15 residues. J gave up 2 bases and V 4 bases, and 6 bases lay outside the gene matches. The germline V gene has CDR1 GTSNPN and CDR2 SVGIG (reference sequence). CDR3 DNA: TGTGCCTGGAAGAGGGACAGGAATAACACCGGGGAGCTGTTTTTT. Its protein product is CAWKRDRNNTGELFF.

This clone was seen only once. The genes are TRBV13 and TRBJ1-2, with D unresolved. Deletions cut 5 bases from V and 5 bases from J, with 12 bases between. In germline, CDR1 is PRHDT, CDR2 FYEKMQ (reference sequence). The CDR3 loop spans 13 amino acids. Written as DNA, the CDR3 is TGTGCCAGCAGCCCAGGTTTTTCGTATGGCTACACCTTC. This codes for CASSPGFSYGYTF.

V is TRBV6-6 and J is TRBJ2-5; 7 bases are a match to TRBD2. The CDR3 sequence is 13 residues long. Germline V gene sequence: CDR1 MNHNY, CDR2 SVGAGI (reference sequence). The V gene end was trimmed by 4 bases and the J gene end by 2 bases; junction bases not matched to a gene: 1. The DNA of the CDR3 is TGTGCCAGCAGTTGGGGGGGACAAGAGACCCAGTACTTC. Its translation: CASSWGGQETQYF.

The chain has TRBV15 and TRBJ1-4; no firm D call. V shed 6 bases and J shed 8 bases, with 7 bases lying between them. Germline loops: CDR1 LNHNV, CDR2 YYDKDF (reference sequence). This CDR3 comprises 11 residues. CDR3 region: CATRTREKLFF. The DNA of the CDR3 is TGTGCCACCAGAACCAGGGAAAAACTGTTTTTT.

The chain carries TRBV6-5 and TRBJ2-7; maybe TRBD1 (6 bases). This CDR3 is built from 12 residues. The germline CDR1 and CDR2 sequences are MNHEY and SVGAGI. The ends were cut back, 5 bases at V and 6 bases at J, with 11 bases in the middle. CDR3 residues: CASSQQGPEQYF. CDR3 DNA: TGTGCCAGCAGTCAACAGGGACCCGAGCAGTACTTC.

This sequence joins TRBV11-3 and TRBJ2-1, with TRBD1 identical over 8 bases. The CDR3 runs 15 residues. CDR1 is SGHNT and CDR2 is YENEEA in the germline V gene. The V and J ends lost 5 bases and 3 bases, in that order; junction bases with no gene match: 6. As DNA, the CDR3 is TGTGCCAGCAGCGACAACAGGGGGGTCTACAATGAGCAGTTCTTC. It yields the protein CASSDNRGVYNEQFF.

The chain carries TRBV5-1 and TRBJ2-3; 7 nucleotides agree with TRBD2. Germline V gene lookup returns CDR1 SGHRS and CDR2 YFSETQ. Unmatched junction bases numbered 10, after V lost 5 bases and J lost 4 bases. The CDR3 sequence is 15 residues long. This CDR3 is CASRKIAGVADTQYF. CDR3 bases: TGCGCCAGCAGGAAGATTGCGGGGGTGGCAGATACGCAGTATTTT.